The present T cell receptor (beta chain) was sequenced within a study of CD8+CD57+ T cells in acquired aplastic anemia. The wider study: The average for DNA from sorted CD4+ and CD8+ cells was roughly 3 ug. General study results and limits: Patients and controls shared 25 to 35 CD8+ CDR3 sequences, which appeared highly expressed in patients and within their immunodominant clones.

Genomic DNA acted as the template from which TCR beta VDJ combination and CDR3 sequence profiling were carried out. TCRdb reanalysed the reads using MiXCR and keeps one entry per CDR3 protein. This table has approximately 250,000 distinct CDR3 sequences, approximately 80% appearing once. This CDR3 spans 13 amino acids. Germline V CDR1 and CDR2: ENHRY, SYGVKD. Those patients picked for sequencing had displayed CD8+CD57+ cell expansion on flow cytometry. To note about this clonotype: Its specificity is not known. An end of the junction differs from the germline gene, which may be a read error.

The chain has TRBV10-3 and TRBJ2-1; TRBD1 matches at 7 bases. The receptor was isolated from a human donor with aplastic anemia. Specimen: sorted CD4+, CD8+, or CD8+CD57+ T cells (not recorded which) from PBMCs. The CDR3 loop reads CAIRQGHADSLSF. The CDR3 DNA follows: TGTGCCATCAGACAGGGGCACGCTGACAGTCTGTCCTTC.